Below are 10 T cell receptor beta chains sequenced from a single sample in a study of shared clonotypes between healthy human individuals. Produced via immunoSEQ multiplex PCR; TCRdb's table is partial and in-frame only. The top ten clones hold 0.36% of a sample with approximately 2.5 million clones, more than 85% of them seen once. The sample was naive CD4+ T cells from PBMCs. Described subset: CD45RA+ positively selected. Source of these receptors: a man younger than 35 in good health. Some clones in this sample may be carry-over from other donors' samples.

The gene calls are TRBV4-1 and TRBJ1-3; D is perhaps TRBD1 (6 bases). Germline loops: CDR1 MGHRA, CDR2 YSYEKL. This CDR3 region has 15 residues. V dropped 0 bases and J dropped 4 bases, with 10 bases sitting between them. The CDR3 region is CASSQEGAKGNTIYF. The CDR3 nucleotides read TGCGCCAGCAGCCAAGAGGGGGCAAAAGGAAACACCATATATTTT.

The chain uses TRBV10-1 and TRBJ2-1, with D possibly TRBD2 on 6 matching bases. This CDR3 contains 16 residues. The V gene lost 3 bases and the J gene lost 5 bases, with 17 bases spanning the gap. The germline V gene encodes CDR1 WNHNN and CDR2 SYGVQD (reference sequence). The CDR3 DNA is TGCGCCAGCAGTGAATCCGGGAGTGACCGAGACAATGAGCAGTTCTTC. This encodes CASSESGSDRDNEQFF.

The chain is built from TRBV7-2 and TRBJ2-5; either TRBD1 or TRBD2 may fit D (7 bases each). Germline loops: CDR1 SGHTA, CDR2 FQGNSA. V lost 1 base and J lost 5, with 17 bases in between. The CDR3 runs 16 residues. The CDR3: CASSLVFRGRGETQYF. The DNA of the CDR3 is TGTGCCAGCAGCTTAGTCTTCAGGGGGAGGGGGGAGACCCAGTACTTC.

The V gene is TRBV4-1, the J gene TRBJ2-7; D perhaps matches TRBD1 (6 bases). CDR1 MGHRA and CDR2 YSYEKL come from the germline V gene. The CDR3 spans 14 residues. V was pared by 4 bases and J by 0 bases, with 10 bases between. CDR3 bases: TGCGCCAGCAGCCCCCGGGACACCTCCTACGAGCAGTACTTC. Translation: CASSPRDTSYEQYF.

This clone occurred a few times. V and J are TRBV9 and TRBJ1-2; TRBD1 aligns across 7 bases. The J segment lost 4 bases and the V segment lost 1 base, leaving 4 bases of the junction unmatched. The CDR3 contains 14 residues. Germline loops: CDR1 SGDLS, CDR2 YYNGEE. CDR3 loop: CASSVSGTAYGYTF. The CDR3 region has the DNA TGTGCCAGCAGCGTATCGGGGACAGCCTATGGCTACACCTTC.

CDR3 DNA: TGCGCCAGCAGCCCCTTGGGACTAGCGGGCTACGAGCAGTACTTC. This gives the protein CASSPLGLAGYEQYF. This chain links TRBV4-1 with TRBJ2-5, with 12 bases fitting TRBD2. The DNA end favors TRBJ2-7, so the J call may be wrong. Germline CDR1 reads MGHRA; CDR2 reads YSYEKL. This CDR3 is built from 15 residues.

The chain joins TRBV5-4 to TRBJ2-3; 8 nucleotides match TRBD2. Germline V gene sequence: CDR1 SGHNT, CDR2 YYREEE (reference sequence). The V segment lost 0 bases and the J segment 4 bases; nucleotides outside the gene matches: 7. CDR3 length equals 16 residues. CDR3 sequence: CASSLGLSGSADTQYF. CDR3 nucleotides: TGTGCCAGCAGCTTGGGCCTAAGCGGGAGTGCAGATACGCAGTATTTT.

The chain recombines TRBV5-1 with TRBJ2-1; 9 bases are shared with TRBD1. CDR3 length equals 16 residues. The germline V gene has CDR1 SGHRS and CDR2 YFSETQ. J lost 0 bases, V lost 4 bases, and 5 bases had no gene match. CDR3 bases: TGCGCCAGCAGCCCAAGGACAGGGGTCTCCTACAATGAGCAGTTCTTC. It is translated as CASSPRTGVSYNEQFF.

In DNA, the CDR3 is TGTGCCAGCAGCCAAGAAGATTCGGGAGGGGAGCAGTACTTC. Its protein is CASSQEDSGGEQYF. The V gene is TRBV4-2, the J gene TRBJ2-5; 8 bases line up with TRBD2. Trimming at V came to 0 bases and at J to 11 bases, leaving 8 bases not matched to a gene. The CDR3 sequence is 14 residues long. CDR1 is LGHNA and CDR2 is YNFKEQ in the germline V gene.

The gene calls are TRBV10-3 and TRBJ2-3; D uncertain. Germline V gives CDR1 ENHRY, CDR2 SYGVKD. Trimming removed 6 bases from V and 6 bases from J, with 7 bases in between. The CDR3 spans 11 residues. This CDR3 is CAISDGDTQYF. The CDR3 bases are TGTGCCATCAGCGACGGGGATACGCAGTATTTT.